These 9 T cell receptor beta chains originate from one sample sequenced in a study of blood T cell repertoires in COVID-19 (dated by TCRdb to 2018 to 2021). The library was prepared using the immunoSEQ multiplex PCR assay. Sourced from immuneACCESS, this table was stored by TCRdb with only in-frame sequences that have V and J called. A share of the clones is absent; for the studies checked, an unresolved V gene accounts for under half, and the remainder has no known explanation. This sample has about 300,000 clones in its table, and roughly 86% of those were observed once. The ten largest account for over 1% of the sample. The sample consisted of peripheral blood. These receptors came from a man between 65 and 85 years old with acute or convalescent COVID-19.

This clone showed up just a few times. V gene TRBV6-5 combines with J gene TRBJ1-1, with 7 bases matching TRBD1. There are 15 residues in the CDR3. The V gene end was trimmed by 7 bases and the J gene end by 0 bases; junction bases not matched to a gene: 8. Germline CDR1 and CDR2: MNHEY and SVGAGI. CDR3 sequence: CASKMGQFMNTEAFF. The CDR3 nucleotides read TGTGCCAGCAAGATGGGACAGTTCATGAACACTGAAGCTTTCTTT.

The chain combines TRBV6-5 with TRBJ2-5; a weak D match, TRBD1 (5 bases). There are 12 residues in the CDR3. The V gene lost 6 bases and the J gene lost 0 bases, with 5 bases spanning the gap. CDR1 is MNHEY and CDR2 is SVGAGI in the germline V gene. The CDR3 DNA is TGTGCCAGCAGACAGGACCAAGAGACCCAGTACTTC. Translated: CASRQDQETQYF.

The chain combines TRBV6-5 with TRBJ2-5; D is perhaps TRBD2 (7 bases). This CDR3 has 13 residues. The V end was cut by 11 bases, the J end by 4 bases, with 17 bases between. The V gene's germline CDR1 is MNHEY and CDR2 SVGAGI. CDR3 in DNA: TGTGCCGCCGCCCGGGGGGCGGGAGAGACCCAGTACTTC. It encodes CAAARGAGETQYF.

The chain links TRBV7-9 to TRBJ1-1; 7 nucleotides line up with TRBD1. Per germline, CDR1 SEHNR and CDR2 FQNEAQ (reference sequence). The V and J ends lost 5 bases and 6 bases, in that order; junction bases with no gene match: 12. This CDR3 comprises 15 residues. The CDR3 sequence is CASSRGTAESAEAFF. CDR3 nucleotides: TGTGCCAGCAGCCGAGGGACAGCGGAATCCGCTGAAGCTTTCTTT.

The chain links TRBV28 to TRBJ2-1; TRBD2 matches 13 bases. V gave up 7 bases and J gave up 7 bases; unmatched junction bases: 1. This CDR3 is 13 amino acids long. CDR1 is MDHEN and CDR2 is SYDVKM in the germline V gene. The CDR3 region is CASILAGGNEQFF. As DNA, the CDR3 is TGTGCCAGCATACTAGCGGGAGGGAATGAGCAGTTCTTC.

The CDR3 sequence: CASSSPRAGTEAFF. CDR3 DNA: TGTGCCAGCAGTTCCCCTAGGGCGGGCACTGAAGCTTTCTTT. The genes are TRBV6-5 and TRBJ1-1; no clear D gene. Germline values: CDR1 MNHEY, CDR2 SVGAGI. V was clipped by 4 bases and J by 4 bases, with 13 bases between them. The CDR3 has 14 amino acids.

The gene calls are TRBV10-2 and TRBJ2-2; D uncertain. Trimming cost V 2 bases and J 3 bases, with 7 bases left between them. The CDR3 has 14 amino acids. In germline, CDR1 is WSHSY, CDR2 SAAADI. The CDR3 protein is CASSEQRYTGELFF. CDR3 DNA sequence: TGCGCCAGCAGTGAGCAACGGTACACCGGGGAGCTGTTTTTT.

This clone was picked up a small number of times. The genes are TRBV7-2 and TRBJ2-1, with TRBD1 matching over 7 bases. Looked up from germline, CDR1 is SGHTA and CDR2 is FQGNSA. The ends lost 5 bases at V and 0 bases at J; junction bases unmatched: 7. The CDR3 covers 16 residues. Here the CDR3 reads CASSPRGQSSYNEQFF. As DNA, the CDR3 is TGTGCCAGCAGCCCTAGGGGACAGAGCTCCTACAATGAGCAGTTCTTC.

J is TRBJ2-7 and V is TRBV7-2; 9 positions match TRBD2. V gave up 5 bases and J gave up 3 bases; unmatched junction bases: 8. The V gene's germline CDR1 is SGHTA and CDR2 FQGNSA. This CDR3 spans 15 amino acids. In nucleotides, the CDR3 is TGTGCCAGCAGCCCGACTAGCGGTAACGTCTACGAGCAGTACTTC. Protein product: CASSPTSGNVYEQYF.